Sequencing of this TCR beta chain was carried out in a study of a mutant IDH1 vaccine in newly diagnosed glioma. Time point in this sample: week 23, last vaccination. Topical imiquimod accompanied each vaccine dose, which consisted of 300 ug of mutant IDH1 20-mer peptide. Study observations and caveats: Top-clonotype changes in peripheral T cells seemed unrelated to pseudoprogression.

The repertoire was sequenced with immunoSEQ multiplex PCR; TCRdb's copy has only in-frame clones and lacks some. Of 60,000 to 85,000 clones listed, approximately 85% were seen once; the top ten hold over 0.6%. J lost 5 bases, V lost 7 bases, and 8 bases had no gene match. Germline assignment: CDR1 MNHNY and CDR2 SVGAGI (reference sequence). The CDR3 covers 13 residues. Comment on this clone: Its target is not known.

The receptor comes from a woman aged 50 to 60 with glioma. The chain employs TRBV6-6 and TRBJ2-7; 7 nucleotides agree with TRBD1. The sequences come from PBMCs, collected from a glioma patient whose treatment included an IDH1 peptide vaccine. The CDR3 DNA follows: TGTGCCAGCACTGGACAGGCGAAACACGAGCAGTACTTC. This encodes CASTGQAKHEQYF.